This record covers a single TCR beta chain. The target of this receptor is not known. Per-base qualities were not stored, and no clone one base away is much larger. The donors were included in the validation cohort of approximately 130 subjects, a group kept apart from the roughly 700-subject first cohort. A distance of 9 bases separates the germline ends of V and J, which lose 4 bases and 4 bases respectively. The CDR3 measures 13 amino acids from cysteine to phenylalanine. The entry retains the CDR3 DNA only, 39 bases that are in frame from base 1. CDR1 and CDR2 are read off the germline V gene (reference sequence) as LNHDA and SQIVND. These data belong to a study of cytomegalovirus exposure and HLA in healthy donors (TCRdb year 2017). Regarding the complete study: A later analysis indicated that the 120 validation repertoires were generated on the platform also employed for the 600 to 750 repertoires of the first cohort. The study aimed to test whether signatures of past pathogen exposure could be identified by cataloging public T cell receptors. In addition to the first cohort of 650 to 800 subjects, a separate validation cohort of approximately 130 different subjects was used. To predict cytomegalovirus infection status, the study brought together high-throughput TCR immunosequencing, statistical association of individual TCRs with disease status, and machine learning. What the work shows at the level of the full study, not this receptor alone: The validation cohort had no HLA typing available for a later analysis, so co-occurrence within that cohort was assessed over all 110 or so repertoires. The authors suggested that the approach could potentially be generalized to other disease states and immunological phenotypes. In the study, 150 to 200 TCR beta chains were listed as associated with cytomegalovirus. Most TCR sequences were observed very rarely across donors, whereas some public TCRs were present in many individuals. Cytomegalovirus status was reported to be diagnosed by the classifier with high specificity and sensitivity in both the original and validation cohorts. Three of the identified cytomegalovirus-associated TCR beta chains were confirmed in vitro to be specific for cytomegalovirus antigens. A later analysis found that TCRs clustered in the first cohort also tended to co-occur in the roughly 120 validation repertoires, with more than 90% of cluster scores above 0.

The library was produced with the immunoSEQ multiplex PCR assay. Per the source publication's procedure: To diagnose cytomegalovirus status from the catalog of TCR beta chain sequences, a statistical classification framework was built. This is the immuneACCESS table as TCRdb keeps it, with only in-frame sequences that have V and J called. A part of the clones is gone; compared with another copy, unresolved V genes explain less than half, and the rest is unexplained. V, J and clone size were drawn from that table, and D and trimming were deduced from the DNA. Present in this sample are 250,000 or so clones, around 90% of which were seen just once. Under 0.4% of the sample is in the top ten clones.

The receptor's source is a woman between 18 and 29 years old in good health and CMV-seronegative. Sequenced: PBMCs. This chain joins TRBV19 to TRBJ2-3, and possibly TRBD2, on 5 matching bases. The CDR3 amino acid sequence is: CASSKSDSDTQYF. The nucleotide sequence reads as follows: TGTGCCAGTAGTAAGTCGGACTCAGATACGCAGTATTTT.